Following are 14 T cell receptor beta chains from one sample sequenced in a study of shared clonotypes between healthy human individuals. The protocol was immunoSEQ multiplex PCR, while the TCRdb copy is restricted to in-frame clones and leaves out a portion. The sample carries around 2.5 million clones, approximately 94% recorded once. Sequencing was performed on naive CD4+ T cells from PBMCs. Subset here: CD45RA+ positively selected. The receptors originated from a man younger than 30 in good health. Some clones in this sample may be carry-over from other donors' samples.

The chain joins TRBV4-2 to TRBJ2-3, with TRBD2 identical over 13 bases. This CDR3 comprises 19 residues. V was clipped by 4 bases and J by 1 base; unmatched bases: 11. Germline CDR1 reads LGHNA; CDR2 reads YNFKEQ. The CDR3 reads CASSRELAGGDWGTDTQYF. CDR3 DNA: TGTGCCAGCAGCCGGGAACTAGCGGGAGGGGATTGGGGCACAGATACGCAGTATTTT.

Details on this clone: Other nucleotide sequences in the sample specify the same CDR3. The chain recombines TRBV5-1 with TRBJ1-4; 8 bases agree with TRBD1. Unmatched junction bases numbered 2, after V lost 2 bases and J lost 5 bases. The CDR3 is 14 residues long. Germline V CDR1 and CDR2: SGHRS, YFSETQ. The CDR3 region has the DNA TGCGCCAGCAGCTTTCAGGGGGCAAATGAAAAACTGTTTTTT. Translation: CASSFQGANEKLFF.

In DNA, the CDR3 is TGTGCCAGCAGTGAAGACGGCGGGAGAGGTGGAGATACGCAGTATTTT. This codes for CASSEDGGRGGDTQYF. The rearrangement links TRBV2 to TRBJ2-3; 7 positions agree with TRBD2. V was clipped by 1 base and J by 5 bases; unmatched bases: 9. The CDR3 has 16 residues. CDR1 and CDR2 from the germline V gene are SNHLY and FYNNEI.

The CDR3 protein is CASSFQQGPWDTEAFF. In DNA form, the CDR3 reads TGTGCCAGCAGTTTCCAACAGGGGCCCTGGGACACTGAAGCTTTCTTT. V usage is TRBV28 and J usage is TRBJ1-1; 7 nucleotides line up with TRBD1. V lost 3 bases and J lost 3; bases outside the gene matches: 10. This CDR3 is 16 amino acids long. Germline V CDR1 and CDR2: MDHEN, SYDVKM.

This chain joins TRBV7-3 and TRBJ2-1, with 14 bases that match TRBD2. The CDR3 is 16 residues long. J gave up 5 bases and V 2 bases, and 2 bases lay outside the gene matches. Germline values: CDR1 SGHTA, CDR2 FQGTGA. The CDR3 DNA reads as TGTGCCAGCAGCTTATGGGGACTAGCGGGAGACAATGAGCAGTTCTTC. It encodes CASSLWGLAGDNEQFF.

The V and J genes are TRBV19 and TRBJ2-1; 14 positions agree with TRBD2. V was pared by 6 bases and J by 6 bases, with 13 bases of the junction left unmatched. CDR1 is LNHDA and CDR2 is SQIVND in the germline V gene (reference sequence). This CDR3 is 18 amino acids long. The CDR3 region is CASSPSGLAGVARNEQFF. The CDR3 DNA is TGTGCCAGTAGCCCATCGGGACTAGCGGGAGTGGCTCGCAATGAGCAGTTCTTC.

The CDR3 loop is CATSGENEKLFF. The CDR3 nucleotides read TGTGCCACCAGCGGCGAGAATGAAAAACTGTTTTTT. The V call is TRBV15, the J call TRBJ1-4; D is ambiguous. Deletions cut 5 bases from V and 5 bases from J, with 6 bases between. Per germline, CDR1 LNHNV and CDR2 YYDKDF (reference sequence). This CDR3 has 12 amino acids.

This chain connects TRBV7-2 to TRBJ1-2; no definite D call. V lost 5 bases, J lost 9 bases, and 16 bases lay in between. The CDR3 consists of 13 residues. The germline V gene encodes CDR1 SGHTA and CDR2 FQGNSA. The CDR3 DNA is TGTGCCAGCAGCCCTAAAAACGCCGGGAGCTACACCTTC. Protein product: CASSPKNAGSYTF.

The V call is TRBV5-6, the J call TRBJ2-7; possibly TRBD1 for D (5 bases). With 2 bases removed from V and 2 bases from J, the gap between germline ends came to 8 bases. Germline V gives CDR1 SGHDT, CDR2 YYEEEE. This CDR3 is 13 amino acids long. The DNA for the CDR3 is TGTGCCAGCAGCTTCCAGGACACCTACGAGCAGTACTTC. Encoded protein: CASSFQDTYEQYF.

The chain couples TRBV5-1 to TRBJ1-5; D remains ambiguous. Germline V gene data show CDR1 as SGHRS and CDR2 as YFSETQ. The CDR3 length is 15 residues. V dropped 4 bases and J dropped 4 bases, with 15 bases sitting between them. The CDR3 region has the DNA TGCGCCAGCAGCGAGGCCCGTGAGGCAAATCAGCCCCAGCATTTT. Translating it yields CASSEAREANQPQHF.

The genes are TRBV28 and TRBJ2-7; D might be TRBD1 (5 bases). The CDR3 has 14 amino acids. V was trimmed by 2 bases and J by 5 bases, leaving 13 bases between them. Looked up from germline, CDR1 is MDHEN and CDR2 is SYDVKM. As DNA, the CDR3 is TGTGCCAGCAGTTTAGGGGCCATCCCCCACGAGCAGTACTTC. As protein: CASSLGAIPHEQYF.

The V gene is TRBV5-1, the J gene TRBJ2-2, with 10 bases identical to TRBD2. V trimming: 2 bases; J trimming: 7 bases; junction bases outside the gene matches: 5. The CDR3 runs to 15 residues. From germline, CDR1 is SGHRS and CDR2 YFSETQ. The CDR3 region has the DNA TGCGCCAGCAGCTTCCTAGCGGGAGCCGTCGGGGAGCTGTTTTTT. Translating gives CASSFLAGAVGELFF.

This sequence joins TRBV28 and TRBJ2-7; D gene ambiguous. Trimming stripped 2 bases from V and 2 bases from J, with 7 bases between. The CDR3 is made up of 13 amino acids. Germline-derived CDR1 and CDR2 are MDHEN and SYDVKM. In DNA, the CDR3 is TGTGCCAGCAGTTTAGCAGCCACCTACGAGCAGTACTTC. This translates into CASSLAATYEQYF.

This chain connects TRBV7-3 to TRBJ2-6; D possibly corresponds to TRBD1 (5 bases). The CDR3 consists of 17 residues. The ends were cut back, 3 bases at V and 2 bases at J, with 14 bases in the middle. Germline CDR1 and CDR2: SGHTA and FQGTGA. The CDR3 sequence is CASSFQGMRTGANVLTF. The CDR3 DNA reads as TGTGCCAGCAGCTTCCAGGGAATGAGGACTGGGGCCAACGTCCTGACTTTC.